Reported below is one TCR beta chain. Its antigen is currently not known. No clone much larger than this one lies a single base away; base qualities are absent. The entry originates in a study of control samples from healthy donors and cancer patients (dated by TCRdb to about 2020). V and J are trimmed by 5 bases and 2 bases, and the gene matches miss 4 bases of the junction. Based on the germline V gene, the CDR1 and CDR2 sequences are SGHAT and FQNNGV. The cysteine opens and the phenylalanine closes a CDR3 of 16 amino acids. The CDR3 DNA has 48 bases and is translated from base 1. The library relied on the immunoSEQ multiplex PCR assay. TCRdb took over this immuneACCESS table, retaining in-frame rearrangements with V and J assigned. Such tables are incomplete; in checked studies, under half of the missing clones stem from an unresolved V gene, and the remainder is unexplained. The sample table records around 94,000 clones; about nine tenths of these occur just once. The top ten hold about 4% of the sample.

The V gene is TRBV11-2 and the J gene is TRBJ2-3, with 13 bases matching TRBD2. Material: blood. The receptor's source is a young woman in good health. The CDR3 loop reads CASSPTSGGPTDTQYF. The nucleotide sequence is TGTGCCAGCAGCCCGACTAGCGGGGGGCCCACAGATACGCAGTATTTT. Full variable domain (CDR3 extended with the reference TRBV11-2 and TRBJ2-3 proteins): EAGVAQSPRYKIIEKRQSVAFWCNPISGHATLYWYQQILGQGPKLLIQFQNNGVVDDSQLPKDRFSAERLKGVDSTLKIQPAKLEDSAVYLCASSPTSGGPTDTQYFGPGTRLTVL.